The sequence of this T cell receptor (beta chain) was determined in a study of blood T cells in healthy people across ages. Primers used in a second PCR of roughly 6 to 11 cycles were a sample-barcoded 5' primer and a J-beta primer mix. From the 5' RACE reads, TCRdb called clonotypes with MiXCR, one entry per CDR3 protein. The sample gives approximately 400,000 distinct CDR3 sequences, roughly half of which show up once; under 60% is in the top ten. Sequenced: blood. The clonotype comes from a man aged 60 to 75 in good health.

CDR3 bases: TGTGCCAGCAGCTCCCCATACAGGCCTAGGGCCTACGAGCAGTACTTC. Translating it yields CASSSPYRPRAYEQYF. The rearrangement joins TRBV11-2 to TRBJ2-7; possible D gene TRBD1, 5 bases. The CDR3 sequence is 16 residues long. Trimming took 4 bases from V and 2 from J, leaving 18 bases between them. Germline-derived CDR1 and CDR2 are SGHAT and FQNNGV.